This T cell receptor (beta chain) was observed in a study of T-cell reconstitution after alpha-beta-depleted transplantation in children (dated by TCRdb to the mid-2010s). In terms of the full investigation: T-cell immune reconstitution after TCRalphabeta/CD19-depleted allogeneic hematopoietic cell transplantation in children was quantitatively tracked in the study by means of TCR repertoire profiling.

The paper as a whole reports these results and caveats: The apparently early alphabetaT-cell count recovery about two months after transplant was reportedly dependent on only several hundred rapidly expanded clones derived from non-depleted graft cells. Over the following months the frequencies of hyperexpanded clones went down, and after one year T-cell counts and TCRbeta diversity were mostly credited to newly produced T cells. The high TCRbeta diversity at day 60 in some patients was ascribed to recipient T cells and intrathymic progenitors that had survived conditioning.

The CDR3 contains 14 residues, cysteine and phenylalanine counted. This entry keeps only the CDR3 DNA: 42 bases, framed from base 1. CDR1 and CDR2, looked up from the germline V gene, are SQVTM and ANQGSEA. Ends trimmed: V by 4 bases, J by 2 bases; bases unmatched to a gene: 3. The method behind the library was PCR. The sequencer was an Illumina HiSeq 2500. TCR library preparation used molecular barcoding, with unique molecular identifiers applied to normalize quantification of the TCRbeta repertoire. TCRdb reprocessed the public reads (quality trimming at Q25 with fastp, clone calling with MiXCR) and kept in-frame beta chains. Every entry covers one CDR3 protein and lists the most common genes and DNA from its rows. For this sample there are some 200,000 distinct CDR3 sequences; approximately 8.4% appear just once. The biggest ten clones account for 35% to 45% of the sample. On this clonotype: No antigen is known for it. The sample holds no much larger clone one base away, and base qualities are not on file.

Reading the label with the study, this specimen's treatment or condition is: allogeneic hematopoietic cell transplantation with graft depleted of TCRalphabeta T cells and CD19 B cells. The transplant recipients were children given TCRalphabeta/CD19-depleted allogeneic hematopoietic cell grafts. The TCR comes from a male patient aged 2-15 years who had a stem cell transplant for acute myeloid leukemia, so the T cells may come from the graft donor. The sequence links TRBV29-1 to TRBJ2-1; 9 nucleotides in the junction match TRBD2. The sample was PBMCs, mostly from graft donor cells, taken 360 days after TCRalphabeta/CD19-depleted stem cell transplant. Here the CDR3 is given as CSVGLAGAYNEQFF. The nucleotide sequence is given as TGCAGCGTTGGGTTAGCGGGAGCCTACAATGAGCAGTTCTTC.